A selection of T cell receptor beta chains follows, all from one sample in a study of cytomegalovirus exposure and HLA in healthy donors. Profiled with immunoSEQ multiplex PCR; TCRdb holds only in-frame clones, not every one. This sample has about 140,000 clones, with around 90% found just once. Sequencing used PBMCs. The source of these receptors is a woman aged 40-49 years in good health and CMV-seronegative. The CDR3 runs from the conserved cysteine through the conserved F or W. A D gene is named only where the DNA matches it firmly. Clone size is given for some rows only: seen once, a few or many times, or a class if the clone is expanded.

v_gene: TRBV6-1
j_gene: TRBJ1-4
abundance: NA
d_gene: NA
CDR3nt: TGTGCCAGCAGTCGGGGGGAGAGTAATGAAAAACTGTTTTTT
CDR3aa: CASSRGESNEKLFF

v_gene: TRBV27
j_gene: TRBJ1-2
abundance: NA
d_gene: NA
CDR3nt: TGTGCCAGCAGTGCCGGGAGGAACCTTGGCTACACCTTC
CDR3aa: CASSAGRNLGYTF

v_gene: TRBV6-5
j_gene: TRBJ2-3
abundance: NA
d_gene: NA
CDR3nt: TGTGCCAGCAGTTACTCCGGACTGGACACAGATACGCAGTATTTT
CDR3aa: CASSYSGLDTDTQYF

v_gene: TRBV18
j_gene: TRBJ2-3
abundance: NA
d_gene: NA
CDR3nt: TGTGCCAGCTCACCCCCTTCCCCGTACACAGATACGCAGTATTTT
CDR3aa: CASSPPSPYTDTQYF

v_gene: TRBV28
j_gene: TRBJ2-3
abundance: NA
d_gene: TRBD2
CDR3nt: TGTGCCAGCAGTTCCCTCGGGACTAGTTTACCAGATACGCAGTATTTT
CDR3aa: CASSSLGTSLPDTQYF

v_gene: TRBV11-2
j_gene: TRBJ2-7
abundance: NA
d_gene: TRBD1
CDR3nt: TGTGCCAGCAGCTTATCTGGCGGACAGGGCTCCTACGAGCAGTACTTC
CDR3aa: CASSLSGGQGSYEQYF

v_gene: TRBV6-5
j_gene: TRBJ2-7
abundance: few
d_gene: NA
CDR3nt: TGTGCCAGCAGTTACTCACAGGGATGGGCGGGCGAGCAGTACTTC
CDR3aa: CASSYSQGWAGEQYF

v_gene: TRBV7-6
j_gene: TRBJ1-2
abundance: NA
d_gene: NA
CDR3nt: TGTGCCAGCAGCCGTGTGGGGGGCTATGGCTACACCTTC
CDR3aa: CASSRVGGYGYTF

v_gene: TRBV7-9
j_gene: TRBJ1-1
abundance: NA
d_gene: NA
CDR3nt: TGTTCCAGCAGCTTGCAGGGGCGAAAAACTGAAGCTTTCTTT
CDR3aa: CSSSLQGRKTEAFF

v_gene: TRBV6-4
j_gene: TRBJ2-7
abundance: NA
d_gene: TRBD2
CDR3nt: TGTGCCAGCAGTGACCCCCGGCTAGCGGGAGTTCCCCTCGAGCAGTACTTC
CDR3aa: CASSDPRLAGVPLEQYF

v_gene: TRBV6-6
j_gene: TRBJ2-1
abundance: NA
d_gene: TRBD1
CDR3nt: TGTGCCAGCAGTCCGGGACAGGGGGGCTACAATGAGCAGTTCTTC
CDR3aa: CASSPGQGGYNEQFF

v_gene: TRBV30
j_gene: TRBJ2-7
abundance: NA
d_gene: TRBD2
CDR3nt: TGTGCCTGGAGTTTAAGGACTAGCGGCATTAGCTCCTACGAGCAGTACTTC
CDR3aa: CAWSLRTSGISSYEQYF

v_gene: TRBV10-3
j_gene: TRBJ1-4
abundance: once
d_gene: NA
CDR3nt: TGTGCCACCAAGGATGGGAGGTCGGATGAAAAACTGTTTTTT
CDR3aa: CATKDGRSDEKLFF

v_gene: TRBV28
j_gene: TRBJ2-2
abundance: NA
d_gene: NA
CDR3nt: TGTGCCAGCAGTTCCCCGGGACACATGAACACCGGGGAGCTGTTTTTT
CDR3aa: CASSSPGHMNTGELFF

v_gene: TRBV30
j_gene: TRBJ1-4
abundance: NA
d_gene: TRBD1
CDR3nt: TGTGCCTGGAGTCACAGGGGTCCCACTAATGAAAAACTGTTTTTT
CDR3aa: CAWSHRGPTNEKLFF

v_gene: TRBV28
j_gene: TRBJ2-7
abundance: NA
d_gene: TRBD2
CDR3nt: TGTGCCAGCAGTTTGGATATGACTAGCGGGAGGGCCTACGAGCAGTACTTC
CDR3aa: CASSLDMTSGRAYEQYF

v_gene: TRBV6-6
j_gene: TRBJ2-7
abundance: NA
d_gene: TRBD1
CDR3nt: TGTGCCAGCAGTTACTCGACGAACAGGGGATCCTACGAGCAGTACTTC
CDR3aa: CASSYSTNRGSYEQYF

v_gene: TRBV2
j_gene: TRBJ1-2
abundance: NA
d_gene: NA
CDR3nt: TGTGCCAGCAGTGCAGGGCTGGAAGGCTATGGCTACACCTTC
CDR3aa: CASSAGLEGYGYTF

v_gene: TRBV11-2
j_gene: TRBJ1-5
abundance: NA
d_gene: TRBD1
CDR3nt: TGTGCCAGCAGCTTAGGACGGAGCCCCAGGGGGGGCAATCAGCCCCAGCATTTT
CDR3aa: CASSLGRSPRGGNQPQHF

v_gene: TRBV7-2
j_gene: TRBJ2-7
abundance: NA
d_gene: TRBD2
CDR3nt: TGTGCCAGCGCCCTGGGGGGGGTCAGGACCTACGAGCAGTACTTC
CDR3aa: CASALGGVRTYEQYF

v_gene: TRBV7-5
j_gene: TRBJ2-5
abundance: once
d_gene: NA
CDR3nt: TGTGTCAGAAGCTTAGCGTCTTCCTTTGAGCAGTACTTC
CDR3aa: CVRSLASSFEQYF

v_gene: TRBV28
j_gene: TRBJ2-2
abundance: NA
d_gene: TRBD1
CDR3nt: TGTGCCAGCAGCTGGACAGGGACCGGGGAGCTGTTTTTT
CDR3aa: CASSWTGTGELFF